The present T cell receptor (beta chain) was sequenced within a study of T-cell memory formation after mild COVID-19. Between the trimmed V and J ends, which lost 1 base and 0 bases, there was a span of 10 bases. The germline V gene encodes CDR1 DFQATT and CDR2 SNEGSKA (reference sequence). This CDR3 region has 15 residues. Via MiXCR, TCRdb re-called the 5' RACE reads, giving one row per CDR3 protein. The sample comprises approximately 250,000 distinct CDR3 sequences, 15% of which are singletons, and 2.1% rests with the top ten. Turning to this clonotype: Its antigen is not known.

Notes on the study in general: Later expanders leaned toward CD4+, whereas clones contracting from day 15 to 85 were balanced CD4/CD8. Mostly located in CM and EM were contracting CD4+ clones, with contracting CD8+ clones located in EMRA.

The chain links TRBV20-1 to TRBJ2-1; D is unresolved. The sequencing input was PBMCs or a T cell subset sorted from them (not recorded which). This TCR came from an adult woman who had mild COVID-19 (a few samples of this study predate the infection). Cell type and time point are not known. CDR3 bases: TGCAGTGCTAGAGCCTCCCTCAGCTCCTACAATGAGCAGTTCTTC. Protein sequence: CSARASLSSYNEQFF.